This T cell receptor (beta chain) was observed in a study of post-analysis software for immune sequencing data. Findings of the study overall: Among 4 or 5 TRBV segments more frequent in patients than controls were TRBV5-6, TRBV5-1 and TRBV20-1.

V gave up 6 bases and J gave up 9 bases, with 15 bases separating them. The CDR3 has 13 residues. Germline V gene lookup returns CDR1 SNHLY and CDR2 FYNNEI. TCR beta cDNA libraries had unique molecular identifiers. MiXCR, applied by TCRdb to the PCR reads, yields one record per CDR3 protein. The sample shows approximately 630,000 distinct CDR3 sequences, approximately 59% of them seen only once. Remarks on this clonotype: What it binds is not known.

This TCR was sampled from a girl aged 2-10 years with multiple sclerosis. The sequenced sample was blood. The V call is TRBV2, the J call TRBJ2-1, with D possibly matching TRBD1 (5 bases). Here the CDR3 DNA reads TGTGCCAGCAGCTTTGACAGACGGACTGAGCAGTTCTTC. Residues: CASSFDRRTEQFF. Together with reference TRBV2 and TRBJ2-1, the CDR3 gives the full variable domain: EPEVTQTPSHQVTQMGQEVILRCVPISNHLYFYWYRQILGQKVEFLVSFYNNEISEKSEIFDDQFSVERPDGSNFTLKIRSTKLEDSAMYFCASSFDRRTEQFFGPGTRLTVL.